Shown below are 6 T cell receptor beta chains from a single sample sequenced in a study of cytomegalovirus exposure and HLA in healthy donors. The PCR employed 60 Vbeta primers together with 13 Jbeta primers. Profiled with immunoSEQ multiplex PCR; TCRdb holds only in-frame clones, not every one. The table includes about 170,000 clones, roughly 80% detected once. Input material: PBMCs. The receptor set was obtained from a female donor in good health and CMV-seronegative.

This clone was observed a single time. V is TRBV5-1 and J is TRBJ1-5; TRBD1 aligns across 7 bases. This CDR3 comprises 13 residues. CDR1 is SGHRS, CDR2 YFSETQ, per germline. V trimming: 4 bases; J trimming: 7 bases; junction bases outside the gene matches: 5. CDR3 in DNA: TGCGCCAGCAGCCGGACAGGAGAGCAGCCCCAGCATTTT. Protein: CASSRTGEQPQHF.

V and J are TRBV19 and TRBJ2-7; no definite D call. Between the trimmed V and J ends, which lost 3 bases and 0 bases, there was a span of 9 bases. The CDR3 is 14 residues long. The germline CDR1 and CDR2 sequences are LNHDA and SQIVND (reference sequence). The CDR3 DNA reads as TGTGCCAGTAGTATTACGCCAGTCTCCTACGAGCAGTACTTC. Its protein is CASSITPVSYEQYF. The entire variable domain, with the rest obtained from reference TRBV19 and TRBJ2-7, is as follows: DGGITQSPKYLFRKEGQNVTLSCEQNLNHDAMYWYRQDPGQGLRLIYYSQIVNDFQKGDIAEGYSVSREKKESFPLTVTSAQKNPTAFYLCASSITPVSYEQYFGPGTRLTVT.

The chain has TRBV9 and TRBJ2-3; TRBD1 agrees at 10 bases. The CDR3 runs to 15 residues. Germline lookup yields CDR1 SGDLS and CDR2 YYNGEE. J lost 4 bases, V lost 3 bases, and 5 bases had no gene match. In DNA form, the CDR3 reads TGTGCCAGCAGCGCCCGACAGGGGGCCCCAGATACGCAGTATTTT. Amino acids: CASSARQGAPDTQYF.

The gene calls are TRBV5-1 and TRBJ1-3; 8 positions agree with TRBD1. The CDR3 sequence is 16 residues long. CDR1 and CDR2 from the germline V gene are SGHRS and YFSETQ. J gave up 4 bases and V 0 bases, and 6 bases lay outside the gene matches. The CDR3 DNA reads TGCGCCAGCAGCTTGGCGGCAGGGGGCTCCGGAAACACCATATATTTT. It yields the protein CASSLAAGGSGNTIYF.

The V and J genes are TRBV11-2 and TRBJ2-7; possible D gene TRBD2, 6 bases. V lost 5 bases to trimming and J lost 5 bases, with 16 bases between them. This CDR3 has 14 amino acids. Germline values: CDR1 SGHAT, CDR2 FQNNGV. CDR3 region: CASSLRGVGDEQYF. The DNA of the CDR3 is TGTGCCAGCAGCCTGCGGGGAGTCGGTGACGAGCAGTACTTC.

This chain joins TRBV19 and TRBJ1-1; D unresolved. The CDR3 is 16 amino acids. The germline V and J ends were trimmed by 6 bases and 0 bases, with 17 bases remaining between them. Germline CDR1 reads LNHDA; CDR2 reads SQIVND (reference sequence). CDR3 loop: CASSVQPLVVNTEAFF. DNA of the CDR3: TGTGCCAGTAGCGTACAGCCCCTTGTAGTGAACACTGAAGCTTTCTTT.